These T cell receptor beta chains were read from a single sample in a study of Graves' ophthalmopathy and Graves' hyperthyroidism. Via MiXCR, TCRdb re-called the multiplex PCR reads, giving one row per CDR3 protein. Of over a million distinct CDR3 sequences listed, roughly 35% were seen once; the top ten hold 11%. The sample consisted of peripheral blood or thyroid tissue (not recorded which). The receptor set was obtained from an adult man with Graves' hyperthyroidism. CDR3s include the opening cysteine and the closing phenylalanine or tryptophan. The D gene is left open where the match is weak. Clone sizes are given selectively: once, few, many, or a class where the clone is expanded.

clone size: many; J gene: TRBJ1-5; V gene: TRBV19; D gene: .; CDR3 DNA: TGTGCCAGTAGTATTTCCGGGTGGGGCAATCAGCCCCAGCATTTT; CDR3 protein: CASSISGWGNQPQHF
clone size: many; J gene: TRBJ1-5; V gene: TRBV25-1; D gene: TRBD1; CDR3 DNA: TGTGCCAGCAGTGACTCCGGGACAGGACGGTATCAGCCCCAGCATTTT; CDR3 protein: CASSDSGTGRYQPQHF
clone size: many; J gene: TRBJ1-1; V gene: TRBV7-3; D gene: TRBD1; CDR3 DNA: TGTGCCAGCAGTCGACAGGGGTGGACTGAAGCTTTCTTT; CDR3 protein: CASSRQGWTEAFF
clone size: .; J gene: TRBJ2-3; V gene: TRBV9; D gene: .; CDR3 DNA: TGTGCCAGCAGCGTAACTAGCACAGATACGCAGTATTTT; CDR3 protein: CASSVTSTDTQYF
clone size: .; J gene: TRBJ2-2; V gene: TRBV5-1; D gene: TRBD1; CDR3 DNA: TGCGCCAGCAGCACAGGGGGAACGAACACCGGGGAGCTGTTTTTT; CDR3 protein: CASSTGGTNTGELFF
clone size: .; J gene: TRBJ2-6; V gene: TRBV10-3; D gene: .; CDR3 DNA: TGTGCCAGCAGCCCGGGACACTGGGCGGAACCCGAAACCTCTGGGGCCAACGTCCTGACTTTC; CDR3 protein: CASSPGHWAEPETSGANVLTF
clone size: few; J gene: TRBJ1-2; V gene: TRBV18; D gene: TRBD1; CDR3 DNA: TGTGCCAGCTCATTTGGGGGACAGACTTATGGCTACACCTTC; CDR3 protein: CASSFGGQTYGYTF
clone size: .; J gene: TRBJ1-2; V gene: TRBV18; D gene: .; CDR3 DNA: TGTGCCAGCTCACCTTTGGGGCTCAACTATGGCTACACCTTC; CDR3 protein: CASSPLGLNYGYTF
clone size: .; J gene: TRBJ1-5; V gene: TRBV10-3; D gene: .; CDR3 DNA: TGTGCCATCAGGGCGGGGGCCGATCAGCCCCAGCATTTT; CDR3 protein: CAIRAGADQPQHF
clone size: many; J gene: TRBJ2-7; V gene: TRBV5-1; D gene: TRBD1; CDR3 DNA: TGCGCCAGCAGCTTGCGGACAGGGATCTCCTACGAGCAGTACTTC; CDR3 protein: CASSLRTGISYEQYF
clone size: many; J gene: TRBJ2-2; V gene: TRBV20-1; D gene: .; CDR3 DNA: TGCAGTGCTAGAGATGGGACCACCGGGGAGCTGTTTTTT; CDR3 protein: CSARDGTTGELFF
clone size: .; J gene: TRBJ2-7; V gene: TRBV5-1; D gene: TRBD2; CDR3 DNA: TGCGCCAGCAGCTCCGTGACTAGCGGGGGTGGGTACGAGCAGTACTTC; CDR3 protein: CASSSVTSGGGYEQYF
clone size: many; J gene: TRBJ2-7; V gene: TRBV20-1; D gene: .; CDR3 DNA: TGCAGTGCTAGAGATCACGGACAGAGGTACGAGCAGTACTTC; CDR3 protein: CSARDHGQRYEQYF
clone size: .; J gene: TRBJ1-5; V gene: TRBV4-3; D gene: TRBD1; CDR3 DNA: TGCGCCAGCAGCCAAACAGGGGGCGTGCAGCCCCAGCATTTT; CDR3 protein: CASSQTGGVQPQHF
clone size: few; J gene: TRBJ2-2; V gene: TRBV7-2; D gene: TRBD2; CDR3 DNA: TGTGCCAGCAGCTTAGTGGTCGGACTAGCGGGAGCCTTCACCGGGGAGCTGTTTTTT; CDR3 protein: CASSLVVGLAGAFTGELFF
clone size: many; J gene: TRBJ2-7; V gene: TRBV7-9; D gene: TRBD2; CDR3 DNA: TGTGCCAGCAGCTCTAGGGAGTCGGGGGGGCCTCCCGAGCAGTACTTC; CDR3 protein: CASSSRESGGPPEQYF
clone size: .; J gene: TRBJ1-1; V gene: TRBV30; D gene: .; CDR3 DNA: TGTGCCTGGACACCGGGACACGGTCAAGGAGCTTTCTTT; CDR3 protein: CAWTPGHGQGAFF
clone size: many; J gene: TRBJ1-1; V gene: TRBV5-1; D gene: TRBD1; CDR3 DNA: TGCGCCAGCAGCTTTACCGGGACAGCCTCCTACTCTGAAGCTTTCTTT; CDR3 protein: CASSFTGTASYSEAFF
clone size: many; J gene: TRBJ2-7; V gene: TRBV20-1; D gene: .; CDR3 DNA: TGCAGTGCTAGGGGCGCTTCCTACGAGCAGTACTTC; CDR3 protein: CSARGASYEQYF
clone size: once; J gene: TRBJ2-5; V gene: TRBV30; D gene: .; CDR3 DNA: TGTGCCTGGAGTGTAATGGGGACCCAGTACTTC; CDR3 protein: CAWSVMGTQYF
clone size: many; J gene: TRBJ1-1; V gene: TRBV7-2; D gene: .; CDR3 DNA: TGTGCCAGCAGCTTACGGTACGGACAGCCTGAAGCTTTCTTT; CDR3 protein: CASSLRYGQPEAFF
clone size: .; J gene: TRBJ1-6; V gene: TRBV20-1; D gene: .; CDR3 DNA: TGCAGTGCTAGAGTCACCTTGGGGGGGAATTCACCCCTCCACTTT; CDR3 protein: CSARVTLGGNSPLHF
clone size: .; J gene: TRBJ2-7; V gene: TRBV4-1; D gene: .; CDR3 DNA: TGCGCCAGCAGCCAGGGACGTTGGGGCTACGAGCAGTACTTC; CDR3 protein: CASSQGRWGYEQYF
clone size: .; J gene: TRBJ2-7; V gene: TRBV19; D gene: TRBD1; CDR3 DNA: TGTGCCAGTAGTAAGATACCGGGACAGGGCTCCTACGAGCAGTACTTC; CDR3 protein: CASSKIPGQGSYEQYF
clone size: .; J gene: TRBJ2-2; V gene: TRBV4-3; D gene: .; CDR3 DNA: TGCGCCAGCAGCCAAGACGCCCGGGACGGACTACCCGGGGAGCTGTTTTTT; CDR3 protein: CASSQDARDGLPGELFF
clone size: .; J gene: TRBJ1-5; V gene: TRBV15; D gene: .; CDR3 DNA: TGTGCCACCAGCGAGGCGGAGACAGGATATCATCAACCCCAGCATTTT; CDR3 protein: CATSEAETGYHQPQHF
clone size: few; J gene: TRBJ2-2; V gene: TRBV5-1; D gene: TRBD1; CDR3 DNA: TGCGCCAGCAGTAAGGGACAGTCTACCACCGGGGAGCTGTTTTTT; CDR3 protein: CASSKGQSTTGELFF
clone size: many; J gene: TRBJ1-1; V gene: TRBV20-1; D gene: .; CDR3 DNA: TGCAGTGCTAGATCACCAAACACTGAAGCTTTCTTT; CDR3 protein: CSARSPNTEAFF
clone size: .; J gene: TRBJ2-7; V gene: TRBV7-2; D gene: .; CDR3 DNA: TGTGCCAGCAGCCCTAGATGGGACGAGCAGTACTTC; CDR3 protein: CASSPRWDEQYF
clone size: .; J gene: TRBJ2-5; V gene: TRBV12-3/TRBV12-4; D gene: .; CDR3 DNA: TGTGCCAGCAGTTTATCGGGCTTTTCAGGGCATAGAGAGACCCAGTACTTC; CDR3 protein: CASSLSGFSGHRETQYF
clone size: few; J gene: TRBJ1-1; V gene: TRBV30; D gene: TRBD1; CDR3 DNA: TGTGCCTGGAGCGACAGGGGCACTGAAGCTTTCTTT; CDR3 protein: CAWSDRGTEAFF
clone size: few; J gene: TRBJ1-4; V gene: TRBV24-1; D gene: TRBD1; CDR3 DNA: TGTGCCACCGGGGGACAGGGCGGTGAAAAACTGTTTTTT; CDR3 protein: CATGGQGGEKLFF
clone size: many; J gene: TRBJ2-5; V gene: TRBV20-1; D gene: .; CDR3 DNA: TGCAGTGCAAACCCACAGGGCCAAGTGGGGGGGACCCAGTACTTC; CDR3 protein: CSANPQGQVGGTQYF
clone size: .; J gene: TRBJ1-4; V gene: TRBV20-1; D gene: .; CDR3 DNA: TGCAGTGCTGTCGCACAGGGTTTTGAAAAACTGTTTTTT; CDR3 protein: CSAVAQGFEKLFF
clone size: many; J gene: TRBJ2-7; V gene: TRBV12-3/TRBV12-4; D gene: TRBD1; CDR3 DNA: TGTGCCAGCAGCCGTATGTCGGGACAGGGTTCCTACGAGCAGTACTTC; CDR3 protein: CASSRMSGQGSYEQYF
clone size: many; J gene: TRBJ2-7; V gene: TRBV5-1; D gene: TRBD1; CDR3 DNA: TGCGCCAGCAGCACGGGACAGTACGAGCAGTACTTC; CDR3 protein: CASSTGQYEQYF
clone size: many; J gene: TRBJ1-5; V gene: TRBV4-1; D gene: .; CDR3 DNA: TGCGCCAGCAGCCAAGATGGAGCAGCCCAGCATTTT; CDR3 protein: CASSQDGAAQHF
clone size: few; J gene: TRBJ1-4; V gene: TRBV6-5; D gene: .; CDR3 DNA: TGTGCCAGCAGTTCTACCGGGACCGGTAATGAAAAACTGTTTTTT; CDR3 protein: CASSSTGTGNEKLFF
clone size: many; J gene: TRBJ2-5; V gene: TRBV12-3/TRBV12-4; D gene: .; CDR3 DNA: TGTGCCAGCAGACTCAGGAACCAAGAGACCCAGTACTTC; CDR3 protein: CASRLRNQETQYF
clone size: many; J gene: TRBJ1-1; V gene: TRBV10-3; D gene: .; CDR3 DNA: TGTGCCATCAGTGACCAAGGGGACACTGAAGCTTTCTTT; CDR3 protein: CAISDQGDTEAFF
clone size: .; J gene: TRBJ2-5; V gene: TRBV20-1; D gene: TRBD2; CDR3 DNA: TGCAGTGCTAGAAGAGCGGGGGGCCAAGAGACCCAGTACTTC; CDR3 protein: CSARRAGGQETQYF
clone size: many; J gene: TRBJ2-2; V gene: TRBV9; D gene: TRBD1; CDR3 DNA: TGTGCCAGCAGCCGGGGACAGCCAAACACCGGGGAGCTGTTTTTT; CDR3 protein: CASSRGQPNTGELFF
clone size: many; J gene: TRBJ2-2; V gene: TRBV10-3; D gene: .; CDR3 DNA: TGTGCCATCAGTGAGTCTCCGTTGGGAACTCCGAACACCGGGGAGCTGTTTTTT; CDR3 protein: CAISESPLGTPNTGELFF
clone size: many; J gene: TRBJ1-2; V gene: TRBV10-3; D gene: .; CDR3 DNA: TGTGCCATCAGTGATAGGGCCACCTATGGCTACACCTTC; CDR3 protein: CAISDRATYGYTF
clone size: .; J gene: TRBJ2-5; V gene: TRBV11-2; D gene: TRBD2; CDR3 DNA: TGTGCCAGCAGCTTAAGACTAGCTAGAGGGATGGGGACCCAGTACTTC; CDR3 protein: CASSLRLARGMGTQYF
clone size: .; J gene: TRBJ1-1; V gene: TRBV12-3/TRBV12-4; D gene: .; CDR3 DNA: TGTGCCAGCAGTTACGGGAACGGGGGCAGGGGCGAGAACACTGAAGCTTTCTTT; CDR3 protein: CASSYGNGGRGENTEAFF
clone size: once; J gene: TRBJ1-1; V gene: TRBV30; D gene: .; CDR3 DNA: TGTGCCTGGAGTTCCTGGCGGTTGGGGACTGAAGCTTTCTTT; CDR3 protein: CAWSSWRLGTEAFF
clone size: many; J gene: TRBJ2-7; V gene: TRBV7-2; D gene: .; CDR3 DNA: TGTGCCAGCAGCTTATTCGGGGTTGCCGAGCAGTACTTC; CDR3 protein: CASSLFGVAEQYF
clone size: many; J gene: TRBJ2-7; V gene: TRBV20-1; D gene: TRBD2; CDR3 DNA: TGCAGTGCTAGAGATGCGCGGGGGAGCTCCTACGAGCAGTACTTC; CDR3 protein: CSARDARGSSYEQYF
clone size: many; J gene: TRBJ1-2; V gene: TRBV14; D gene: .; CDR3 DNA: TGTGCCAGCAGCCAAGATCTTGGAGGGGTCTATGGCTACACCTTC; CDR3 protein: CASSQDLGGVYGYTF
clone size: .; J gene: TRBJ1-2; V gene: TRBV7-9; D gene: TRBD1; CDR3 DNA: TGTGCCAGCAGCCCGACAGGGATGCAGGGCTACACCTTC; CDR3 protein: CASSPTGMQGYTF
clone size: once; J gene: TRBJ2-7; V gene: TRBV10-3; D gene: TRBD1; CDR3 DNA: TGTGCCATCACCTCGGACAGGAGCTCCTACGAGCAGTACTTC; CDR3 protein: CAITSDRSSYEQYF
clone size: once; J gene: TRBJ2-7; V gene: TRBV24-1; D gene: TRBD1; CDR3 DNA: TGTGCCACCAGTGATTCCGGGACAGGGGCCTACGAGCAGTACTTC; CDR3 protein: CATSDSGTGAYEQYF